This is a list of T cell receptor beta chains from one sample in a study of regulatory T cells in long-lasting Graves disease. Using its own MiXCR run on the multiplex PCR reads, TCRdb lists one record per CDR3 protein. The data hold approximately 290,000 distinct CDR3 sequences, with roughly a fifth observed a single time. This specimen was peripheral blood mononuclear cells (PBMCs), taken when the disease was refractory, from a patient treated with antithyroid drugs. These receptors were obtained from a female donor with Graves disease. Both conserved end residues are part of each CDR3. The D gene is left open where the match is weak. Where a row states a size, it is once, few, many or the class of an expanded clone; other rows omit it.

abundance,v_gene,d_gene,j_gene,CDR3nt,CDR3aa
many,TRBV2,NA,TRBJ1-1,TGTGCCAGCAGTGAAATATTGAACACTGAAGCTTTCTTT,CASSEILNTEAFF
many,TRBV20-1,TRBD2,TRBJ2-4,TGCAGTGCCCGGGGGGGGAAGGGGACAAGCCACAAAAACATTCAGTACTTC,CSARGGKGTSHKNIQYF
few,TRBV12-3/TRBV12-4,NA,TRBJ2-1,TGTGCCAGCAGTTTGTGGGGCGTACACAATGGACAGTTCTTC,CASSLWGVHNGQFF
NA,TRBV28,NA,TRBJ1-4,TGTGCCACCGATAGTGGGACATCGCAGGAAAAACTGTTTTTT,CATDSGTSQEKLFF
many,TRBV12-3/TRBV12-4,NA,TRBJ1-2,TGTGCCAGCAGTTTTACAGGGAACAACTATGGCTACACCTTC,CASSFTGNNYGYTF
once,TRBV7-9,NA,TRBJ2-7,TGTGCCAGCAGCTTCGACGTCAAGGACGAGCAGTACTTC,CASSFDVKDEQYF
NA,TRBV6-4,NA,TRBJ1-5,TGTGCCAGCACAACTGCTCTAGATCAGCCCCAGCATTTT,CASTTALDQPQHF
NA,TRBV27,TRBD1,TRBJ2-7,TGTGCCAGCAGTTTAAAGGGACAGACCTACGAGCAGTACTTC,CASSLKGQTYEQYF
NA,TRBV20-1,NA,TRBJ2-2,TGCAGTGCTCCGCCCTACAGCGGGACCGGGGAGCTGTTTTTT,CSAPPYSGTGELFF
NA,TRBV10-3,NA,TRBJ2-7,TGTGCCTCCGGGGGTTCAGGATGGGGGAGCGGGCAGTACTTC,CASGGSGWGSGQYF
NA,TRBV10-3,NA,TRBJ2-7,TGTGCCATCAGTGCCTCCCTCTACGAGCAGTACTTC,CAISASLYEQYF
NA,TRBV29-1,NA,TRBJ1-1,TGCAGCGTTTTAGACAGTGGGACTGAAGCTTTCTTT,CSVLDSGTEAFF
NA,TRBV28,TRBD2,TRBJ2-3,TGTGCCAGCAGCACACGGGACAGCCTAGCGGGAGAGGGAACAGATACGCAGTATTTT,CASSTRDSLAGEGTDTQYF
few,TRBV28,NA,TRBJ1-5,TGTGCCAGCAGTTTAATGGGACAAATTTATCAGCCCCAGCATTTT,CASSLMGQIYQPQHF
many,TRBV6-5,TRBD1,TRBJ2-7,TGTGCCAGCAGTTACCTCGGGACAGGGGGCCTCTACGAGCAGTACTTC,CASSYLGTGGLYEQYF
NA,TRBV4-3,NA,TRBJ1-1,TGCGCCAGCAGCCAAGACAGGGAGGTGACTGAAGCTTTCTTT,CASSQDREVTEAFF
few,TRBV6-5,NA,TRBJ1-5,TGTGCCAGCAGTTACTCGAGGCAGGGAAATCAGCCCCAGCATTTT,CASSYSRQGNQPQHF
many,TRBV20-1,NA,TRBJ2-7,TGCAGTGCTAGAGTGGTCTACGAGCAGTACTTC,CSARVVYEQYF
many,TRBV7-2,NA,TRBJ2-7,TGTGCCAGCAGCTTAGCCACGGACTACCCCTACGAGCAGTACTTC,CASSLATDYPYEQYF
few,TRBV11-2,NA,TRBJ2-4,TGTGCCAGCAGCTCGCTCAGGGGTCCCAAAAACATTCAGTACTTC,CASSSLRGPKNIQYF
few,TRBV20-1,NA,TRBJ2-7,TGCAGTGCTAGAGAAGAGTTCGGGGCCTACGAGCAGTACTTC,CSAREEFGAYEQYF
NA,TRBV12-3/TRBV12-4,TRBD1,TRBJ1-5,TGTGCCAGCAGTAAAAACAGGGGAGAGACCCAGCATTTT,CASSKNRGETQHF
many,TRBV6-1,NA,TRBJ1-1,TGTGCCACTACTACGGGGGACTCTGAAGCTTTCTTT,CATTTGDSEAFF
many,TRBV11-2,NA,TRBJ1-2,TGTGCCAGCAGCACGGGGACATTTGGCTACACCTTC,CASSTGTFGYTF
NA,TRBV20-1,NA,TRBJ2-7,TGCAGTGCTAGGGAAGAACGGGCGTCCTACGAGCAGTACTTC,CSAREERASYEQYF
NA,TRBV7-2,NA,TRBJ2-7,TGTGCCAGCAGCCCGGGAGAGGGGCTCGAGCAGTACTTC,CASSPGEGLEQYF
NA,TRBV7-9,NA,TRBJ2-2,TGTGCCAGCAGCTTATCTAGAACAGCGGACACCGGGGAGCTGTTTTTT,CASSLSRTADTGELFF
many,TRBV2,TRBD1,TRBJ1-4,TGTGCCAGCCAACAACAGGGGGGAACTGAAAAACTGTTTTTT,CASQQQGGTEKLFF
few,TRBV20-1,NA,TRBJ2-6,TGCAGTGCTACGGCCGTCTCTGGGGCCAACGTCCTGACTTTC,CSATAVSGANVLTF
few,TRBV28,NA,TRBJ2-7,TGTGCCAGCAGTTCTTACCCGGACAACAACTACGAGCAGTACTTC,CASSSYPDNNYEQYF
many,TRBV7-6,NA,TRBJ1-2,TGTGCCAGCACCCCTAGGCCGGACCGGTTTATCGGCTACACCTTC,CASTPRPDRFIGYTF